This entry lists 19 T cell receptor beta chains sequenced from one sample in a study of T cell changes during pregnancy in multiple sclerosis. Clones were sequenced by immunoSEQ multiplex PCR, and TCRdb holds only the in-frame ones, with some missing. In the table there are roughly 70,000 clones, approximately 91% of which are singletons. Sample: peripheral blood, taken in the first trimester of pregnancy. Receptors were obtained from a female donor with multiple sclerosis, enrolled in a pregnancy study.

This sequence joins TRBV5-1 and TRBJ1-6; possibly TRBD1 for D (5 bases). CDR3 length: 14 residues. Trimming stripped 4 bases from V and 10 bases from J, with 15 bases between. Germline V CDR1 and CDR2: SGHRS, YFSETQ. CDR3 region: CASSPGGEGSPLHF. The CDR3 coding sequence is TGCGCCAGCAGCCCCGGGGGTGAAGGGTCACCCCTCCACTTT.

The chain uses TRBV6-1 and TRBJ2-1, with 7 bases identical to TRBD2. The CDR3 runs to 15 residues. The V gene's germline CDR1 is MNHNS and CDR2 SASEGT. V gave up 1 base and J gave up 2 bases; unmatched junction bases: 2. The CDR3 spells CASSEDGGTYNEQFF. The CDR3 DNA follows: TGTGCCAGCAGTGAAGACGGGGGGACCTACAATGAGCAGTTCTTC.

This clone is a singleton in its sample. This chain uses TRBV28 with TRBJ2-2; a possible D gene is TRBD2 (5 bases). From germline, CDR1 is MDHEN and CDR2 SYDVKM. This CDR3 contains 15 residues. Trimming left V 2 bases short and J 2 bases short, with 9 bases between. CDR3 DNA sequence: TGTGCCAGCAGTTTAAGAGCGGCCAACACCGGGGAGCTGTTTTTT. The encoded protein is CASSLRAANTGELFF. Supplemented by reference TRBV28 and TRBJ2-2, the full variable domain reads DVKVTQSSRYLVKRTGEKVFLECVQDMDHENMFWYRQDPGLGLRLIYFSYDVKMKEKGDIPEGYSVSREKKERFSLILESASTNQTSMYLCASSLRAANTGELFFGEGSRLTVL.

A remark on this clone: The sample holds other DNA sequences that translate to the same CDR3. This chain links TRBV30 with TRBJ2-5, with 7 bases identical to TRBD1. CDR1 is GTSNPN and CDR2 is SVGIG in the germline V gene (reference sequence). The ends lost 1 base at V and 3 bases at J; junction bases unmatched: 11. CDR3 length: 16 amino acids. The CDR3 bases are TGTGCCTGGAGTGCGGAGTCAGGGGGTTTTAAAGAGACCCAGTACTTC. Amino acid sequence: CAWSAESGGFKETQYF.

The chain combines TRBV18 with TRBJ2-7; possible D gene TRBD2, 7 bases. CDR3 length: 15 residues. CDR1 is KGHSH and CDR2 is LQKENI in the germline V gene. V lost 6 bases to trimming and J lost 6 bases, with 21 bases between them. CDR3 DNA sequence: TGTGCCAGCTCCCCTTTGGAGGGGGGGCCGGGCGAGCAGTACTTC. Its translation is CASSPLEGGPGEQYF. Based on the CDR3 plus reference TRBV18 and TRBJ2-7, the full variable domain is NAGVMQNPRHLVRRRGQEARLRCSPMKGHSHVYWYRQLPEEGLKFMVYLQKENIIDESGMPKERFSAEFPKEGPSILRIQQVVRGDSAAYFCASSPLEGGPGEQYFGPGTRLTVT.

The V call is TRBV2, the J call TRBJ1-5; D may be TRBD1 (5 bases). The CDR3 contains 15 residues. Germline V CDR1 and CDR2: SNHLY, FYNNEI. V lost 1 base and J 7 bases, leaving 14 bases between the germline ends. The CDR3 protein is CASSEGRGRTQPQHF. The CDR3 DNA reads as TGTGCCAGCAGTGAAGGGCGGGGGAGGACGCAGCCCCAGCATTTT.

V and J are TRBV19 and TRBJ2-2; D is possibly TRBD2 (5 bases). V shed 2 bases and J shed 6 bases, with 7 bases lying between them. CDR1 and CDR2 (germline): LNHDA, SQIVND (reference sequence). CDR3 length: 13 amino acids. Here the CDR3 DNA reads TGTGCCAGTAGTATACAGGACTCCGGGGAGCTGTTTTTT. It is translated as CASSIQDSGELFF.

V and J are TRBV10-2 and TRBJ2-5; D is uncertain. The CDR3 is 12 residues long. Per germline, CDR1 WSHSY and CDR2 SAAADI. Trimming shortened V by 0 bases and J by 5 bases, and 4 bases separated the two germline ends. The CDR3 spells CASSESSETQYF. The CDR3 DNA reads TGCGCCAGCAGTGAGTCGAGTGAGACCCAGTACTTC.

V is TRBV19 and J is TRBJ1-6; D ambiguous. Germline V CDR1 and CDR2: LNHDA, SQIVND (reference sequence). CDR3 length: 15 residues. V was trimmed by 3 bases and J by 8 bases, leaving 14 bases between them. The CDR3 DNA reads as TGTGCCAGTAGTATTACCGGGGTGTCCCATTCACCCCTCCACTTT. It translates to CASSITGVSHSPLHF.

The V gene is TRBV11-2, the J gene TRBJ1-3; D possibly corresponds to TRBD1 (6 bases). CDR3 length equals 15 residues. Germline V gene lookup returns CDR1 SGHAT and CDR2 FQNNGV. The germline V and J ends were trimmed by 9 bases and 0 bases, with 15 bases remaining between them. The CDR3 bases are TGTGCCAGTATGGGGGCAGGCGTCTCTGGAAACACCATATATTTT. Protein sequence: CASMGAGVSGNTIYF.

This rearrangement joins TRBV18 to TRBJ2-3, with D possibly TRBD2 on 6 matching bases. V gave up 3 bases and J gave up 13 bases, with 23 bases separating them. Germline values: CDR1 KGHSH, CDR2 LQKENI. The CDR3 runs to 15 residues. CDR3 sequence reads: CASSPLLNGGGREYF. The CDR3 DNA sequence: TGTGCCAGCTCACCGTTACTGAATGGTGGAGGGCGTGAGTATTTT.

The rearrangement joins TRBV10-1 to TRBJ2-1, with D possibly being TRBD2 (5 bases). This CDR3 has 13 residues. Trimming shortened V by 8 bases and J by 3 bases, and 11 bases separated the two germline ends. The germline gives CDR1 WNHNN, CDR2 SYGVQD (reference sequence). This chain's CDR3 is CASSGVHYNEQFF. For the CDR3, the DNA is TGCGCCAGCTCCGGGGTCCACTACAATGAGCAGTTCTTC.

The rearrangement joins TRBV6-5 to TRBJ2-7, with a possible D match to TRBD2 (6 bases). Trimming took off 2 bases at V and 2 bases at J, with 16 bases between the two ends. From germline, CDR1 is MNHEY and CDR2 SVGAGI. The CDR3 length is 16 residues. CDR3 loop: CASSYRRGTQAYEQYF. Here the CDR3 DNA reads TGTGCCAGCAGTTACCGGCGGGGTACCCAGGCCTACGAGCAGTACTTC.

The chain combines TRBV30 with TRBJ1-5, with D tentatively TRBD1 (5 bases). There are 14 residues in the CDR3. Germline V gives CDR1 GTSNPN, CDR2 SVGIG (reference sequence). With 5 bases removed from V and 1 base from J, the gap between germline ends came to 12 bases. The CDR3 region has the DNA TGTGCCTGGGGTGGGGCAGCCAGCAATCAGCCCCAGCATTTT. It specifies CAWGGAASNQPQHF.

This chain uses TRBV6-1 with TRBJ1-5, with D perhaps matching TRBD1 (6 bases). V dropped 1 base and J dropped 7 bases, with 11 bases sitting between them. The germline gives CDR1 MNHNS, CDR2 SASEGT. The CDR3 totals 14 residues. The CDR3 loop reads CASSEVVGGQPQHF. DNA of the CDR3: TGTGCCAGCAGTGAAGTCGTAGGGGGACAGCCCCAGCATTTT.

This clone has a single count. The rearrangement uses TRBV11-3 and TRBJ2-3; 11 bases line up with TRBD1. The V gene's germline CDR1 is SGHNT and CDR2 YENEEA. The V segment lost 5 bases and the J segment 4 bases; nucleotides outside the gene matches: 11. This CDR3 is built from 17 residues. CDR3 residues: CASSLGRTGGLSDTQYF. The CDR3 nucleotides read TGTGCCAGCAGCCTGGGAAGGACAGGGGGCTTGTCAGATACGCAGTATTTT.

This chain connects TRBV6-1 to TRBJ1-2; 10 nucleotides agree with TRBD1. In germline, CDR1 is MNHNS, CDR2 SASEGT. With V trimmed by 7 bases and J by 4 bases, 9 bases remained unmatched. This CDR3 is 15 amino acids long. DNA for the CDR3: TGTGCCAGCACCTCGACAGGGGGCGCAGCCTATGGCTACACCTTC. It yields the protein CASTSTGGAAYGYTF.

The J gene is TRBJ2-7, the V gene TRBV5-5; 7 positions agree with TRBD1. The junction had 10 bases not matched to a gene; V was cut back by 4 bases and J by 3 bases. The CDR3 runs 15 residues. Germline V gives CDR1 SGHKS, CDR2 YYEKEE (reference sequence). As DNA, the CDR3 is TGTGCCAGCAGCCGACTCCGGGACAGCCTCTACGAGCAGTACTTC. Its protein product is CASSRLRDSLYEQYF.

The V gene is TRBV2, the J gene TRBJ2-7; 9 nucleotides align to TRBD2. V trimming: 6 bases; J trimming: 5 bases; junction bases outside the gene matches: 8. The CDR3 is made up of 14 amino acids. CDR1 and CDR2 from the germline V gene are SNHLY and FYNNEI. The CDR3 nucleotides read TGTGCCAGCAGGCTGGGACTAGCCGGCGACGAGCAGTACTTC. It specifies CASRLGLAGDEQYF.